This T cell receptor (beta chain) comes out of a study of blood T cell repertoires in COVID-19. Overall study: Some COVID-19 samples were acute and others convalescent; all came from the United States, Italy and Spain. Sample material is recorded as cDNA or gDNA derived from T cells, B-cell-depleted T cells, or PBMCs.

Per germline, CDR1 SGHKS and CDR2 YYEKEE (reference sequence). CDR3 length: 12 residues. Trimming left V 2 bases short and J 7 bases short, with 9 bases between. The authors' processing: For nucleated cells, counts were estimated from reference gene primer amplification. The protocol was immunoSEQ multiplex PCR, while the TCRdb copy is restricted to in-frame clones and leaves out a portion. That table supplies the V and J calls and clone size; D and trimming were determined from the DNA. The table lists fewer than 150,000 clones, approximately 89% of them singletons. The chain links TRBV5-5 to TRBJ1-1; D perhaps matches TRBD1 (6 bases). What was sequenced was peripheral blood. The TCR sequence derives from a human donor in a cohort sampled during active COVID-19. CDR3 in amino acids: CASSFRGREAFF. The CDR3 bases are TGTGCCAGCAGCTTCAGGGGACGTGAAGCTTTCTTT.